The T cell receptor beta chain under discussion was sequenced for a study of CD4 T cells in lung cancer (dated by TCRdb to the late 2010s). About the investigation overall: In the study, blood T cells of NSCLC patients were screened for responses to candidate mutation-encoded neoepitopes, and neoantigen-specific CD4+ T-cell clones and TCRs were isolated. A handful of patients undergoing curative-intent resections for stage I-III non-small cell lung cancer provided the tumor and non-adjacent lung tissue. The resected patients had lung adenocarcinoma or squamous cell carcinoma, were aged 60 to 69 at blood donation, and mostly were former smokers. Before blood donation, patients had received treatments including platinum chemotherapy, and some received nivolumab or pembrolizumab. Deep sequencing of TCRB was used to follow the frequency of neoantigen-specific clonotypes in tumor resections, non-adjacent lung and cultured T-cell products. Overall study results and their limits: Some responses derived from blood might reflect in vitro priming of naive T cells or cross-reactivity instead of memory responses to the cancer.

Here V drops 3 bases and J drops 1 base, and the junction holds 10 bases not matched to any gene. Via the germline V gene (reference sequence), CDR1 is SGHNT and CDR2 YYREEE. The CDR3 sequence holds 17 residues, the cysteine and phenylalanine included. Only the CDR3 region is kept as DNA, spanning 51 bases read in frame from base 1. Non-adjacent lung tissue was collected from the same resection as far from the malignant lesion as possible, at a distance of at least 3 cm. For this clone: Its specific antigen is unknown. Base qualities are missing; no much larger clone stands one base away.

Library preparation was by the immunoSEQ multiplex PCR assay. Qiagen DNeasy or QIAamp micro DNA kits were used to isolate DNA, and the Adaptive Biotechnology human TCRB sequencing kit was used to sequence TCRB. Sequencing of TCRB libraries was performed on an Illumina MiSeq. Per the source publication's procedure: The kit provider's software was used to analyze TCRB sequence data, and Fisher's exact test was applied to assess tumor enrichment of clonotype templates. TCRdb stores this immuneACCESS table with in-frame sequences only. Part of the clones is absent; in the studies checked, under half of the shortfall reflects unresolved V genes, and no reason is known for the rest. The V and J calls and clone size are taken from that table; D and trimming were inferred from the DNA. This sample lists about 10,000 clones; around three fifths were detected once. The ten largest clonotypes hold 15% of the sample.

The sequence was collected from a man aged 60-69 years with non-small cell lung cancer. The sample consisted of normal lung tissue taken away from the tumor. The rearrangement combines TRBV5-4 with TRBJ2-3, with 8 central nucleotides matching TRBD2. The nucleotide sequence reads TGTGCCAGCAGCTGGAAAGGGGGAGCGGGGGGCACAGATACGCAGTATTTT. The resulting protein is CASSWKGGAGGTDTQYF.